The next 20 T cell receptor beta chains were all read from a single sample in a study of CD8 T cells in ankylosing spondylitis. Points from the study as a whole: Ankylosing spondylitis blood seemed to carry a telltale TCR beta motif made of about 8 highly homologous variants.

TCRdb re-called the 5' RACE reads through MiXCR, storing one row per CDR3 protein. Of just under 550,000 distinct CDR3 sequences detected, roughly an eighth appear once; the ten largest clones hold nearly 7%. Their cognate antigens are unknown. Sequenced material: blood, either unsorted or a sorted T cell fraction (not recorded which). The receptors were sampled from a male donor with ankylosing spondylitis.

This clonotype was seen more than once but under ten times. The chain recombines TRBV3-1 with TRBJ2-7; 8 bases are a match to TRBD2. The CDR3 length is 16 residues. The V segment lost 3 bases and the J segment 0 bases; nucleotides outside the gene matches: 7. Germline V gene lookup returns CDR1 LGHDT and CDR2 YNNKEL (reference sequence). CDR3: CASSQGAGAFSYEQYF. In DNA form, the CDR3 reads TGTGCCAGCAGCCAGGGAGCGGGGGCCTTCTCCTACGAGCAGTACTTC.

The chain's CDR3 is CSAGPPRGPEDTQYF. The CDR3 DNA is TGCAGTGCGGGGCCCCCCAGGGGGCCAGAAGATACGCAGTATTTT. The rearrangement links TRBV20-1 to TRBJ2-3, with 8 nucleotides matching TRBD1. The CDR3 spans 15 residues. V was clipped by 6 bases and J by 5 bases; unmatched bases: 13. Germline assignment: CDR1 DFQATT and CDR2 SNEGSKA (reference sequence).

The chain couples TRBV12-3 or TRBV12-4 to TRBJ2-5; 9 nucleotides match TRBD2. J lost 5 bases, V lost 5 bases, and 15 bases had no gene match. This CDR3 region has 17 residues. Written as DNA, the CDR3 is TGTGCCAGCAGTCCCGGGACTAGCCTCGACCGGGGGGAGACCCAGTACTTC. This encodes CASSPGTSLDRGETQYF.

This clonotype was picked up a small number of times. The chain is built from TRBV20-1 and TRBJ1-1; possibly TRBD1 for D (6 bases). The CDR3 has 13 residues. CDR1 and CDR2 (germline): DFQATT, SNEGSKA (reference sequence). This CDR3 is CGVGWGRYTEAFF. The CDR3 nucleotides read TGCGGGGTAGGATGGGGGCGATACACTGAAGCTTTCTTT.

This clonotype came up many times. This rearrangement joins TRBV29-1 to TRBJ1-1; TRBD1 is a possible D gene (5 bases). The CDR3 runs 15 residues. Germline values: CDR1 SQVTM, CDR2 ANQGSEA. Trimming shortened V by 7 bases and J by 6 bases, and 24 bases separated the two germline ends. This CDR3 is CSGVGAAAGKAEAFF. The CDR3 region has the DNA TGCAGCGGTGTTGGGGCGGCGGCGGGAAAAGCTGAAGCTTTCTTT. The variable domain in full, with the rest retrieved from reference TRBV29-1 and TRBJ1-1, is SAVISQKPSRDICQRGTSLTIQCQVDSQVTMMFWYRQQPGQSLTLIATANQGSEATYESGFVIDKFPISRPNLTFSTLTVSNMSPEDSSIYLCSGVGAAAGKAEAFFGQGTRLTVV.

The J gene is TRBJ2-4, the V gene TRBV20-1, with D unclear. V shed 0 bases and J shed 0 bases, with 9 bases lying between them. Germline CDR1 and CDR2: DFQATT and SNEGSKA (reference sequence). The CDR3 runs to 15 residues. As DNA, the CDR3 is TGCAGTGCTAGAGACACGCAATTAGCCAAAAACATTCAGTACTTC. The encoded protein is CSARDTQLAKNIQYF.

This chain joins TRBV12-3 or TRBV12-4 and TRBJ2-3; tentative D call: TRBD1 (6 bases). The CDR3 loop spans 16 amino acids. Trimming left V 7 bases short and J 2 bases short, with 19 bases between. CDR3 nucleotide sequence: TGTGCCAGCATCCCACGGGACAAAATCAACACAGATACGCAGTATTTT. Its translation: CASIPRDKINTDTQYF.

This chain connects TRBV6-1 to TRBJ2-7, with 10 bases lining up with TRBD1. CDR3 length: 15 residues. CDR1 and CDR2 (germline): MNHNS, SASEGT. Trimming removed 5 bases from V and 4 bases from J; junction bases left unmatched: 8. The DNA of the CDR3 is TGTGCCAGCAGTCAGGGACAGGGGTGGGCTTACGAGCAGTACGTC. Its protein product is CASSQGQGWAYEQYV.

This clonotype was seen at least ten times. V and J are TRBV7-2 and TRBJ2-5, with 9 bases that match TRBD2. Germline CDR1 SGHTA, CDR2 FQGNSA. The CDR3 loop spans 14 amino acids. Trimming at V came to 2 bases and at J to 4 bases, leaving 2 bases not matched to a gene. The CDR3 coding sequence is TGTGCCAGCAGCTTATGGACTAGCGCAGAGACCCAGTACTTC. It encodes CASSLWTSAETQYF.

The chain is built from TRBV29-1 and TRBJ1-1; D possibly corresponds to TRBD1 (6 bases). The CDR3 extends over 12 amino acids. In germline, CDR1 is SQVTM, CDR2 ANQGSEA. Trimming took 5 bases from V and 6 from J, leaving 13 bases between them. The CDR3 reads CSVQRGASEAFF. The CDR3 DNA sequence: TGCAGCGTTCAGCGGGGGGCATCTGAAGCTTTCTTT.

The CDR3 DNA reads as TGTGCCAGCAGTCCAAGACGACAGGCCGGGGCCAACGTCCTGACTTTC. It specifies CASSPRRQAGANVLTF. The V call is TRBV28, the J call TRBJ2-6; possible D gene TRBD1, 6 bases. V was trimmed by 5 bases and J by 4 bases, leaving 15 bases between them. Germline V gene data show CDR1 as MDHEN and CDR2 as SYDVKM. This CDR3 is built from 16 residues.

This rearrangement joins TRBV20-1 to TRBJ2-3, with 10 bases identical to TRBD2. This CDR3 is 14 amino acids long. Germline V gene lookup returns CDR1 DFQATT and CDR2 SNEGSKA (reference sequence). V shed 4 bases and J 6 bases; nucleotides not matched to a gene: 7. The chain's CDR3 is CSAIASGRSDTQYF. CDR3 nucleotide sequence: TGCAGTGCTATAGCTAGCGGGAGATCTGATACGCAGTATTTT.

This clonotype turned up a few times. This rearrangement joins TRBV3-1 to TRBJ2-5, with TRBD2 matching over 8 bases. Germline V gives CDR1 LGHDT, CDR2 YNNKEL (reference sequence). The CDR3 totals 17 residues. V lost 4 bases, J lost 2 bases, and 12 bases stayed unmatched. CDR3 sequence reads: CASSLGLAFNSQETQYF. The DNA for the CDR3 is TGTGCCAGCAGCCTCGGACTAGCATTTAATTCTCAAGAGACCCAGTACTTC.

This clonotype was seen only a few times. The chain has TRBV5-1 and TRBJ2-3, with 15 bases that match TRBD2. This CDR3 region has 19 residues. From germline, CDR1 is SGHRS and CDR2 YFSETQ. V lost 7 bases, J lost 2 bases, and 14 bases stayed unmatched. The CDR3 DNA sequence: TGCGCCAGCCGCCGGACTAGCGGGAGGGCCGGTAGCATCACAGATACGCAGTATTTT. Protein sequence: CASRRTSGRAGSITDTQYF. The full variable domain, in which reference TRBV5-1 and TRBJ2-3 provide the parts outside the CDR3, is KAGVTQTPRYLIKTRGQQVTLSCSPISGHRSVSWYQQTPGQGLQFLFEYFSETQRNKGNFPGRFSGRQFSNSRSEMNVSTLELGDSALYLCASRRTSGRAGSITDTQYFGPGTRLTVL.

There are many counts of this clonotype. The chain recombines TRBV6-1 with TRBJ1-5, with D uncertain. Germline V CDR1 and CDR2: MNHNS, SASEGT. V was shortened by 4 bases and J by 3 bases, with 7 bases between the two germline ends. This CDR3 is built from 13 residues. CDR3 in amino acids: CASSGVVNQPQHF. The DNA of the CDR3 is TGTGCCAGCAGTGGAGTCGTCAATCAGCCCCAGCATTTT.

The chain employs TRBV10-3 and TRBJ2-3; weak D call: TRBD1 (6 bases). The CDR3 length is 16 residues. The germline V gene has CDR1 ENHRY and CDR2 SYGVKD. Between the trimmed V and J ends, which lost 3 bases and 0 bases, there was a span of 13 bases. In DNA form, the CDR3 reads TGTGCCATCAGTGATTCGAGGCAGGGGAGCACAGATACGCAGTATTTT. This encodes CAISDSRQGSTDTQYF.

This clonotype was picked up a small number of times. The J gene is TRBJ1-1, the V gene TRBV11-1; 12 positions agree with TRBD1. V was clipped by 4 bases and J by 3 bases; unmatched bases: 15. This CDR3 is built from 19 residues. Germline CDR1 SGHAT, CDR2 FQDESV (reference sequence). CDR3 sequence: CASSYGTGGGFFRDTEAFF. The CDR3 DNA reads TGTGCCAGCAGCTATGGGACAGGGGGCGGATTTTTTCGGGACACTGAAGCTTTCTTT.

A few counts support this clonotype. A read error may be the cause here, since a much bigger clone is one base away. The V gene is TRBV11-1, the J gene TRBJ2-4; 8 nucleotides align to TRBD1. Germline values: CDR1 SGHAT, CDR2 FQDESV (reference sequence). The V and J ends lost 0 bases and 1 base, in that order; junction bases with no gene match: 11. The CDR3 runs to 19 residues. Written as DNA, the CDR3 is TGTGCCAGCAGCTTAGCGAGGGGACAGGACACCGGGGCCAAAAACATTCAGTACTTC. Its translation: CASSLARGQDTGAKNIQYF.

This clonotype was seen only a few times. The chain links TRBV12-3 or TRBV12-4 to TRBJ2-7; TRBD1 matches 11 bases. There are 16 residues in the CDR3. Trimming removed 3 bases from V and 7 bases from J; junction bases left unmatched: 11. The DNA for the CDR3 is TGTGCCAGCAGTTTTCCCCCCGGACAGGGGGCGTTTGAGCAGTACTTC. Protein: CASSFPPGQGAFEQYF.

The CDR3 loop reads CSVVPAYTEAFF. For the CDR3, the DNA is TGCAGTGTGGTCCCAGCTTACACTGAAGCTTTCTTT. V gene TRBV20-1 combines with J gene TRBJ1-1; D is unclear. There are 12 residues in the CDR3. The germline V and J ends were trimmed by 7 bases and 3 bases, with 12 bases remaining between them. Germline V gene data show CDR1 as DFQATT and CDR2 as SNEGSKA (reference sequence).